This T cell receptor beta chain derives from a study of blood T cell repertoires in COVID-19. About the study: The samples span acute and convalescent COVID-19 from the United States, Italy and Spain. From T cells, B-cell-depleted T cells, or PBMCs came the material, which was cDNA or gDNA.

The length of the CDR3 is 16 residues. Germline-derived CDR1 and CDR2 are MNHEY and SVGAGI. Trimming at V came to 0 bases and at J to 4 bases, leaving 5 bases not matched to a gene. The authors' processing: Estimates of nucleated cell counts were drawn from the amplification of reference gene primers. The data were produced by immunoSEQ multiplex PCR, yet TCRdb's version contains in-frame clones alone and is incomplete. From that table come the V and J calls and clone size; the DNA was used to work out D and trimming. The sample yields some 97,000 clones, around 90% seen once. The V and J genes are TRBV6-5 and TRBJ2-2; 7 bases align to TRBD2. Sequencing was done on a sample of peripheral blood. The sequence derives from a woman in her fifties or sixties with acute or convalescent COVID-19. CDR3 DNA sequence: TGTGCCAGCAGTTACTCGGGCGGCGGGGGCACCGGGGAGCTGTTTTTT. It encodes CASSYSGGGGTGELFF.